Each of the 9 T cell receptor beta chains below was sequenced from the same sample in a study of blood T cell repertoires in COVID-19. Here immunoSEQ multiplex PCR was the method, and the copy in TCRdb shows in-frame clones only, minus some. Among roughly 66,000 clones listed, around 92% were seen once. The material sequenced was peripheral blood. These receptors all stem from a human donor with active COVID-19. The donor label of this sample is uncertain.

The rearrangement joins TRBV11-3 to TRBJ1-2; TRBD1 agrees at 8 bases. Unmatched junction bases numbered 5, after V lost 0 bases and J lost 5 bases. From germline, CDR1 is SGHNT and CDR2 YENEEA. This CDR3 has 15 residues. CDR3 coding DNA: TGTGCCAGCAGCTTAGATACAGGGGGTTTATATGGCTACACCTTC. Translation gives CASSLDTGGLYGYTF.

The genes are TRBV27 and TRBJ2-5; the match to TRBD2 covers 9 bases. The CDR3 totals 20 residues. Looked up from germline, CDR1 is MNHEY and CDR2 is SMNVEV (reference sequence). V shed 6 bases, J shed 1 base, and the junction held 21 bases outside the gene matches. For the CDR3, the DNA is TGTGCCAGCAGAAGTAGCGGGAGAGACCTCTTTTTCGGGGCCCAAGAGACCCAGTACTTC. Protein product: CASRSSGRDLFFGAQETQYF.

The J gene is TRBJ2-1, the V gene TRBV9; D gene unclear. The V end lost 2 bases, the J end lost 7 bases, and 16 bases lay between the germline ends. Germline V gene data show CDR1 as SGDLS and CDR2 as YYNGEE. The CDR3 contains 15 residues. CDR3 sequence: CASSVGLDSSNEQFF. CDR3 coding DNA: TGTGCCAGCAGCGTCGGTTTAGACTCCTCTAATGAGCAGTTCTTC.

Sample share makes this clone medium-sized. The V gene is TRBV6-5, the J gene TRBJ1-5; 8 bases align to TRBD1. The CDR3 sequence is 15 residues long. Germline CDR1 is MNHEY and CDR2 is SVGAGI. The V and J ends lost 6 bases and 5 bases, in that order; junction bases with no gene match: 9. DNA of the CDR3: TGTGCCAGCAGCTACACCCCAGGGGGCGATCAGCCCCAGCATTTT. This translates into CASSYTPGGDQPQHF.

This chain uses TRBV5-4 with TRBJ1-6, with D unclear. The CDR3 sequence is 15 residues long. Germline CDR1 and CDR2: SGHNT and YYREEE (reference sequence). Trimming pared 6 bases from V and 10 bases from J, leaving 20 bases between. The CDR3 spells CASKNGGVDGSPLHF. As DNA, the CDR3 is TGTGCCAGCAAAAACGGCGGAGTGGATGGGTCACCCCTCCACTTT.

The genes are TRBV7-2 and TRBJ2-7; a weak D match, TRBD2 (5 bases). This CDR3 has 14 residues. The V gene lost 5 bases and the J gene lost 1 base, with 12 bases spanning the gap. Germline V gene sequence: CDR1 SGHTA, CDR2 FQGNSA. The CDR3 loop is CASSPHPGSYEQYF. The CDR3 DNA sequence: TGTGCCAGCAGCCCGCACCCGGGGTCCTACGAGCAGTACTTC.

The gene calls are TRBV19 and TRBJ2-7; a possible D gene is TRBD2 (6 bases). CDR3 length equals 13 residues. The germline V and J ends were trimmed by 5 bases and 1 base, with 9 bases remaining between them. CDR1 and CDR2 from the germline V gene are LNHDA and SQIVND (reference sequence). CDR3 DNA: TGTGCCAGTAGTTCCGGGAGTTCCTACGAGCAGTACTTC. Translating it yields CASSSGSSYEQYF.

The chain carries TRBV6-2 or TRBV6-3 and TRBJ2-3; 8 nucleotides agree with TRBD1. The trim removed 5 bases at V and 3 bases at J, leaving 10 bases unmatched. Per germline, CDR1 MNHEY and CDR2 SVGEGT. The length of the CDR3 is 16 residues. Here the CDR3 reads CASSLTRTGRTDTQYF. The CDR3 coding sequence is TGTGCCAGCAGTCTAACAAGGACAGGGAGGACAGATACGCAGTATTTT.

The table lists this clone with a few counts. The chain joins TRBV28 to TRBJ1-2; possibly TRBD1 for D (6 bases). Germline assignment: CDR1 MDHEN and CDR2 SYDVKM. This CDR3 is built from 16 residues. Trimming took 2 bases from V and 3 from J, leaving 16 bases between them. The CDR3 is CASSLTQGNRYYGYTF. The CDR3 bases are TGTGCCAGCAGTTTAACCCAGGGGAACCGCTACTATGGCTACACCTTC.